The 4 T cell receptor beta chains below come from one sample, sequenced in a study of blood T cell repertoires in COVID-19. Sequencing used immunoSEQ multiplex PCR; TCRdb keeps in-frame clones, though not all of them. The sample shows 400,000 to 500,000 clones, around nine tenths of them seen only once. Input material: PBMCs or T cells enriched from blood (not recorded which). These receptors were collected from a young woman who had been exposed to COVID-19.

The chain employs TRBV7-2 and TRBJ2-7; the match to TRBD2 covers 7 bases. The germline CDR1 and CDR2 sequences are SGHTA and FQGNSA. The V segment lost 1 base and the J segment 7 bases; nucleotides outside the gene matches: 7. The CDR3 runs 14 residues. CDR3 in DNA: TGTGCCAGCAGCTTAGGGCGGGAGCAAGGAGAGCAGTACTTC. Translated, it gives CASSLGREQGEQYF. The whole variable domain, remainder taken from reference TRBV7-2 and TRBJ2-7, is GAGVSQSPSNKVTEKGKDVELRCDPISGHTALYWYRQSLGQGLEFLIYFQGNSAPDKSGLPSDRFSAERTGGSVSTLTIQRTQQEDSAVYLCASSLGREQGEQYFGPGTRLTVT.

The chain couples TRBV28 to TRBJ2-5, with D possibly TRBD2 on 5 matching bases. CDR3 length: 16 residues. From germline, CDR1 is MDHEN and CDR2 SYDVKM. Trimming took off 3 bases at V and 2 bases at J, with 16 bases between the two ends. CDR3: CASSFLGVLGQETQYF. In DNA, the CDR3 is TGTGCCAGCAGTTTTCTCGGGGTTTTGGGGCAAGAGACCCAGTACTTC.

J is TRBJ1-6 and V is TRBV2; D is unresolved. The V and J ends lost 6 bases and 4 bases respectively, with 13 bases between them. Looked up from germline, CDR1 is SNHLY and CDR2 is FYNNEI. This CDR3 region has 15 residues. In DNA form, the CDR3 reads TGTGCCAGCAGCCCCCATGACAAGTATAATTCACCCCTCCACTTT. Its translation: CASSPHDKYNSPLHF.

J is TRBJ2-4 and V is TRBV4-1; 9 nucleotides match TRBD2. The V and J ends lost 3 bases and 0 bases, in that order; junction bases with no gene match: 3. The germline gives CDR1 MGHRA, CDR2 YSYEKL. This CDR3 spans 16 amino acids. DNA of the CDR3: TGCGCCAGCAGCCACCGACTAGCGGTAGCCAAAAACATTCAGTACTTC. Translated, it gives CASSHRLAVAKNIQYF.